This TCR beta chain originates from a study of T cell responses to AZD1222 COVID-19 vaccine. Study information: Doses given second, at about 4 or about 12 weeks, were pooled.

Study results and limitations: Mostly white British, mostly female donors; authors suggested clonal diversity may be underestimated. Repertoires were obtained solely post-peak T cell response. Across spike, vaccine-associated CD4 TCRs were found, dominant at 160-218 and 743-854.

Germline loops: CDR1 SGHTA, CDR2 FQGNSA. CDR3 length: 14 amino acids. V lost 5 bases to trimming and J lost 10 bases, with 18 bases between them. Generated by immunoSEQ multiplex PCR, the TCRdb table keeps only in-frame clones and is missing some. The profile covers about 120,000 clones, with 90% to 95% appearing a single time and 4.5% taken by the ten largest. As concerns this clone: Its antigen is undetermined.

This TCR was recovered from an adult in good health. The sequencing here drew on peripheral blood, taken on day 0 of AZD1222 vaccination. The J gene is TRBJ2-1, the V gene TRBV7-2; D possibly matches TRBD1 or TRBD2 (5 bases each). The CDR3 region has the DNA TGTGCCAGCAGCCTCGGGTCGGGGCTACCCGAGCAGTTCTTC. Its protein is CASSLGSGLPEQFF.